These T cell receptor beta chains were read from a single sample in a study of early T cells in non-severe SARS-CoV-2 infection. In TCRdb, the 5' RACE reads were re-called with MiXCR into one record per CDR3 protein. Among tens of thousands of distinct CDR3 sequences listed, 9.5% to 15% were seen once. What was sequenced was whole blood. These receptors came from an adult who was a healthcare worker with PCR-confirmed SARS-CoV-2 infection or an uninfected control (not recorded which). Both conserved end residues are trimmed from each CDR3.

j_call v_call cdr3_aa
TRBJ2-1 TRBV5-1 ASGQNNEQF
TRBJ1-2 TRBV7-9 ASSRPRGPNYGYT
TRBJ1-2 TRBV4-1 ASSPWDKENYYGYT
TRBJ2-5 TRBV10-2 ASSPFGGHQETQY
TRBJ2-3 TRBV5-8 ASSAGLAGTDTQY
TRBJ2-3 TRBV2 ASSVRSDRDTQY
TRBJ1-5 TRBV6-1 ASSVEGPRNNQPQH
TRBJ2-7 TRBV12-3/TRBV12-4 ASSLQDGYEQY
TRBJ2-1 TRBV19 ASPGQSSYNEQF
TRBJ1-1 TRBV6-5 ASGYGGNTEAF
TRBJ1-1 TRBV14 ASNSGGTEAF
TRBJ2-5 TRBV5-1 ASSPDTPTTLQETQY
TRBJ2-3 TRBV10-3 AIRVGLGDTQY
TRBJ2-7 TRBV29-1 SVGSGTSGSYEQY
TRBJ2-1 TRBV5-1 ASSFEGQISYNEQF
TRBJ2-7 TRBV20-1 SAEDRESSYEQY
TRBJ2-1 TRBV20-1 SAPGGSAENEQF